This T cell receptor (beta chain) was profiled in a study of OX40 agonist ivuxolimab in advanced cancers. Background for the entire study: Ivuxolimab, which targeted the costimulatory receptor OX40 (CD134), was an agonistic, fully human IgG2 monoclonal antibody. The paper covers the monotherapy dose-escalation part of the phase I ivuxolimab trial, which included N ≈ 50 patients. Intravenous ivuxolimab was administered to patients every 2 weeks at six dose levels: 0.01, 0.1, 0.3, 1.5, 3 and 10 mg/kg. Peripheral TCRbeta sequencing was intended to test whether TCR sequence diversity was altered and clonal T-cell expansion was caused by ivuxolimab. Among the roughly 50 dose-escalation patients, around 20 had hepatocellular carcinoma, 15 melanoma, 9 renal cell carcinoma and 9 head and neck cancer. The dose-escalation cohort was approximately 83% male with a mean age of roughly 60 years, ranging from roughly 23 to 85. Partial responses occurred in three dose-escalation patients, of whom one had hepatocellular carcinoma and two had cutaneous melanoma. Prior anti-PD-1, anti-PD-L1 or anti-CTLA-4 therapy was permitted, and 30% to 45% of dose-escalation patients had received checkpoint inhibitors.

The trial excluded patients who had a history of autoimmune disease or were on systemic immunosuppression. Peripheral blood for TCR sequencing was collected from all dose cohorts at baseline, on cycle 4 day 1, and on cycle 7 day 1. The samples were drawn from a first-in-human, open-label, multicenter phase I dose-escalation trial of ivuxolimab. Adults with locally advanced or metastatic melanoma, renal cell, hepatocellular, or head and neck squamous cell carcinoma were enrolled in the trial. Before TCR sequencing, CD4+ and CD8+ T cells were separately sorted from peripheral blood. The full study reports these points: The antigen specificity of the clonally expanded peripheral T cells was not determined. In the 0.1-3.0 mg/kg groups, partial responders were among the patients with the lowest normalized peripheral clonal expansion, particularly in CD8+ T cells. After ivuxolimab, CD8+ T cells had more expanded clones than CD4+ T cells on average. Low levels of normalized T-cell clonal expansion were also shown by some nonresponding patients. Clonal expansion of both CD4+ and CD8+ blood T cells was observed from baseline to week 6 at doses 0.1 to 3.0 mg/kg.

On this clone itself: What antigen it recognizes has not been identified. No base quality information exists; no much larger clone differs at one position.

To sequence the TCRbeta CDR3 region, genomic DNA was isolated from the sorted cells. TCRbeta CDR3 regions were sequenced using the immunoSEQ Assay. TCRdb's version of the immuneACCESS table is confined to in-frame rearrangements and falls short of the full clone set. An unresolved V gene accounts for under half of the shortfall where checked; the remainder is of unknown origin. The sample table contains more than 50,000 clones; only one count was recorded for 75% to 85% of them. The top ten clonotypes cover 1% to 1.5% of the sample. Here the sequenced sample was CD4+ or CD8+ T cells sorted from blood, taken in a trial of the OX40 agonist ivuxolimab. This receptor was taken from an adult with an advanced solid tumor such as melanoma, head and neck, liver or kidney cancer.

The CDR3 protein is CATSRGLPPEQFF. At the DNA level, the sequence is TGTGCCACCAGCAGAGGTCTCCCACCTGAGCAGTTCTTC. The rearranged chain carries TRBV15 and TRBJ2-1; the D gene is unclear. The germline ends are 10 bases apart after V is trimmed by 1 base and J by 9 bases. From the cysteine through the phenylalanine, the CDR3 covers 13 amino acids. Only the CDR3 region is kept as DNA, spanning 39 bases read in frame from base 1. CDR1 and CDR2 are drawn from the germline V gene (reference sequence): LNHNV, YYDKDF.